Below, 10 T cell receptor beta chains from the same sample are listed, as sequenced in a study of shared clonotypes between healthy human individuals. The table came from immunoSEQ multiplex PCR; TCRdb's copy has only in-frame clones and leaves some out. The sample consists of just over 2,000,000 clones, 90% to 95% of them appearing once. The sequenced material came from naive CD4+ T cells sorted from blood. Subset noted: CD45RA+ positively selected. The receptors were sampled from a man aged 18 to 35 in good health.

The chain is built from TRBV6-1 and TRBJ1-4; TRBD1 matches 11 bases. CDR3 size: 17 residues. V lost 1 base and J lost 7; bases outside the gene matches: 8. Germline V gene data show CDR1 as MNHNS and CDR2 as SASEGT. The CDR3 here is CASSEGGQGAGFEKLFF. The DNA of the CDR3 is TGTGCCAGCAGTGAAGGTGGACAGGGGGCAGGTTTTGAAAAACTGTTTTTT.

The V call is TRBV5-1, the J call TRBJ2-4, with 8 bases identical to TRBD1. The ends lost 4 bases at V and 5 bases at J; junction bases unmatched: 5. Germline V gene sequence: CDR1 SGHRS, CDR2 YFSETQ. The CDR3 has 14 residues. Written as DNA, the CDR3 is TGCGCCAGCAGCACTACAGGGGGTGAAAACATTCAGTACTTC. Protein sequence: CASSTTGGENIQYF.

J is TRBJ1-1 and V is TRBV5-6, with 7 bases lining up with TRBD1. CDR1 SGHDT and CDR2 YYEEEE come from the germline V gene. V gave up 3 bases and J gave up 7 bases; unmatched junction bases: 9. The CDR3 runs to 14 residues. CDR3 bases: TGTGCCAGCAGCTGGGACAGAAGCGGGGTTGAAGCTTTCTTT. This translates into CASSWDRSGVEAFF.

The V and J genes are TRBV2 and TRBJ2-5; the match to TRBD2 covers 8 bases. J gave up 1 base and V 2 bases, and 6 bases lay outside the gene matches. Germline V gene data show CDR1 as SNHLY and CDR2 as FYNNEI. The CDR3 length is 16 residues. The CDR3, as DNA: TGTGCCAGCAGTGAATGGTTCGCGGGGGGCCAAGAGACCCAGTACTTC. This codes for CASSEWFAGGQETQYF.

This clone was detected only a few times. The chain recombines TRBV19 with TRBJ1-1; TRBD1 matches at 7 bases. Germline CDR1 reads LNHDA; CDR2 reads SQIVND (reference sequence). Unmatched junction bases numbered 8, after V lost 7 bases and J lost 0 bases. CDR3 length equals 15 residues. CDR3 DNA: TGTGCCAGTACAGGGGGTGTTAGGATGAACACTGAAGCTTTCTTT. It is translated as CASTGGVRMNTEAFF.

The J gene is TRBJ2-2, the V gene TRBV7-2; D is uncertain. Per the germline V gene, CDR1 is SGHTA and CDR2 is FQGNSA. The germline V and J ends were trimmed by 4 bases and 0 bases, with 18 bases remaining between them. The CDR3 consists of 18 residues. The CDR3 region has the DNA TGTGCCAGCAGCTCTCGGGTCGGCCCTCTCGCGAACACCGGGGAGCTGTTTTTT. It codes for CASSSRVGPLANTGELFF.

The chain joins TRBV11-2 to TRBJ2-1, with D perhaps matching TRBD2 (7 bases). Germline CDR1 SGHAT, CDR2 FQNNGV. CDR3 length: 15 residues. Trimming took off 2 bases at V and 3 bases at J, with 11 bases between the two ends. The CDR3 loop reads CASSLRGGNYNEQFF. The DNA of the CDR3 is TGTGCCAGCAGCTTAAGGGGGGGTAACTACAATGAGCAGTTCTTC.

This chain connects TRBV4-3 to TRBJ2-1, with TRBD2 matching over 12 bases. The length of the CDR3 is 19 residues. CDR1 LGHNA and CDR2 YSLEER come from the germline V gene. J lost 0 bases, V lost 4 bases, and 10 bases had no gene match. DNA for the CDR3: TGCGCCAGCAGCCCGATGCTAGCGGGAGGGCCGAGCTCCTACAATGAGCAGTTCTTC. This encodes CASSPMLAGGPSSYNEQFF.

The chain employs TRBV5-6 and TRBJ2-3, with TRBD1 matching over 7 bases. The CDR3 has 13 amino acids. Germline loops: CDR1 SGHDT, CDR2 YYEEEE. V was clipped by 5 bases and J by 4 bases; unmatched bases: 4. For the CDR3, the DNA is TGTGCCAGCAGTTCAACAGGGGCAGATACGCAGTATTTT. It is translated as CASSSTGADTQYF.

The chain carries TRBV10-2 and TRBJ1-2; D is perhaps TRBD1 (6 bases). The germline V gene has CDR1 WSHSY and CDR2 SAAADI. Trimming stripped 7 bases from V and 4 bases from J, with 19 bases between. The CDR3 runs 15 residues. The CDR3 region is CASTEQGSVSYGYTF. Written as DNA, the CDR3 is TGCGCCAGCACTGAACAGGGTTCTGTCTCCTATGGCTACACCTTC.